Each of the 15 T cell receptor beta chains below was sequenced from the same sample in a study of T cell responses to AZD1222 COVID-19 vaccine. Using immunoSEQ multiplex PCR, the repertoire was profiled, and TCRdb retains in-frame clones only, with some absent. The data hold 150,000 to 200,000 clones, with 92% observed a single time. The sample was peripheral blood, taken 28 days after the second AZD1222 dose. The source of these receptors is an adult who received the AZD1222 COVID-19 vaccine.

The V gene is TRBV25-1, the J gene TRBJ1-2; TRBD1 matches 8 bases. V was pared by 4 bases and J by 8 bases, with 6 bases of the junction left unmatched. This CDR3 has 13 amino acids. Germline assignment: CDR1 MGHDK and CDR2 SYGVNS. CDR3 nucleotides: TGTGCCAGCAGTGTATCCAGGGGGCAGGGCTACACCTTC. Protein sequence: CASSVSRGQGYTF.

This clone was picked up one time. J is TRBJ2-5 and V is TRBV30; a weak D match, TRBD2 (5 bases). CDR1 and CDR2 (germline): GTSNPN, SVGIG (reference sequence). Trimming took 0 bases from V and 1 from J, leaving 12 bases between them. The CDR3 spans 15 residues. The CDR3 region has the DNA TGTGCCTGGAGTGTACGCGGAGGATTCCAAGAGACCCAGTACTTC. Its protein is CAWSVRGGFQETQYF.

The rearrangement links TRBV15 to TRBJ2-5; unclear D gene. This CDR3 is 14 amino acids long. Between the trimmed V and J ends, which lost 0 bases and 0 bases, there was a span of 5 bases. Germline values: CDR1 LNHNV, CDR2 YYDKDF (reference sequence). The CDR3 loop reads CATSRDRNQETQYF. CDR3 DNA sequence: TGTGCCACCAGCAGAGACAGAAACCAAGAGACCCAGTACTTC.

The V gene is TRBV6-5, the J gene TRBJ1-1, with D unclear. Germline assignment: CDR1 MNHEY and CDR2 SVGAGI. This CDR3 is 14 amino acids long. Trimming left V 1 base short and J 5 bases short, with 11 bases between. The CDR3 region has the DNA TGTGCCAGCAGTTACTTACCCCTACGAACTGAAGCTTTCTTT. This codes for CASSYLPLRTEAFF.

This chain connects TRBV6-1 to TRBJ2-5; D tentatively reads TRBD1 or TRBD2 (5 bases each). CDR1 is MNHNS, CDR2 SASEGT, per germline. Between the trimmed V and J ends, which lost 1 base and 5 bases, there was a span of 14 bases. The CDR3 is 15 residues long. In DNA, the CDR3 is TGTGCCAGCAGTGAAGATTTGGGGGATGTCGAGACCCAGTACTTC. It is translated as CASSEDLGDVETQYF.

About this clone itself: Germline and junction disagree at one end, which may indicate a read error. This chain joins TRBV6-6 and TRBJ1-2; D is possibly TRBD1 (5 bases). In germline, CDR1 is MNHNY, CDR2 SVGAGI (reference sequence). The CDR3 runs 13 residues. Written as DNA, the CDR3 is TGTGCCAGCAGGTACCTGGCTGACCTTGGACATCACTTC. Residues: CASRYLADLGHHF.

The J gene is TRBJ1-1, the V gene TRBV19, with D unclear. Trimming stripped 6 bases from V and 8 bases from J, with 13 bases between. Germline CDR1 and CDR2: LNHDA and SQIVND (reference sequence). The CDR3 has 12 amino acids. In nucleotides, the CDR3 is TGTGCCAGTAGCACAGATCCTAGGGAAGCTTTCTTT. The encoded protein is CASSTDPREAFF.

Worth noting for this clone: An end of the junction differs from the germline gene, which may be a read error. The CDR3 region is CASSLVQGPLDF. DNA of the CDR3: TGTGCCAGCAGCTTGGTTCAGGGACCCTTAGACTTT. The rearrangement links TRBV5-6 to TRBJ1-6; perhaps TRBD1 as D (5 bases). This CDR3 is 12 amino acids long. Germline V lookup: CDR1 SGHDT, CDR2 YYEEEE.

This clone appeared a single time. The V call is TRBV5-5, the J call TRBJ1-1, with 7 bases identical to TRBD1. This CDR3 is built from 15 residues. Germline values: CDR1 SGHKS, CDR2 YYEKEE (reference sequence). J lost 0 bases, V lost 4 bases, and 6 bases had no gene match. The CDR3 sequence is CASSPQGTLNTEAFF. The CDR3 bases are TGTGCCAGCAGCCCACAGGGGACCCTGAACACTGAAGCTTTCTTT.

This clone was found once. This chain connects TRBV19 to TRBJ1-1; possible D gene TRBD1, 6 bases. The germline V gene has CDR1 LNHDA and CDR2 SQIVND (reference sequence). Deletions cut 7 bases from V and 7 bases from J, with 16 bases between. The CDR3 consists of 13 residues. The CDR3 sequence: CASTIGQQFEAFF. The CDR3 DNA is TGTGCCAGTACCATCGGACAGCAGTTTGAAGCTTTCTTT.

V usage is TRBV3-1 (or the pseudogene TRBV3-2) and J usage is TRBJ1-2; 9 nucleotides align to TRBD1. In germline, CDR1 is LGHDT, CDR2 YNNKEL (reference sequence). The CDR3 loop spans 15 amino acids. Trimming at V came to 1 base and at J to 5 bases, leaving 5 bases not matched to a gene. The CDR3 sequence: CASSQGTGTGYGYTF. CDR3 DNA sequence: TGTGCCAGCAGCCAAGGAACCGGGACAGGGTATGGCTACACCTTC.

The V gene is TRBV2, the J gene TRBJ1-3; 8 positions agree with TRBD1. The CDR3 is 14 residues long. Per the germline V gene, CDR1 is SNHLY and CDR2 is FYNNEI. Unmatched junction bases numbered 12, after V lost 7 bases and J lost 10 bases. As DNA, the CDR3 is TGTGCCAGCATTGCCGGGACAGGCCGCCGGACCATATATTTT. It translates to CASIAGTGRRTIYF.

The chain couples TRBV5-8 to TRBJ1-4; perhaps TRBD1 as D (5 bases). The CDR3 totals 16 residues. Trimming stripped 4 bases from V and 0 bases from J, with 13 bases between. Germline V gene lookup returns CDR1 SGHTS and CDR2 YDEGEE. CDR3 sequence reads: CASSVRDGATNEKLFF. CDR3 DNA sequence: TGTGCCAGCAGCGTCCGGGACGGGGCAACTAATGAAAAACTGTTTTTT.

This rearrangement joins TRBV20-1 to TRBJ1-5, with a possible D match to TRBD1 (5 bases). The V and J ends lost 3 bases and 11 bases respectively, with 20 bases between them. Germline V lookup: CDR1 DFQATT, CDR2 SNEGSKA (reference sequence). This CDR3 is 14 amino acids long. The CDR3 DNA is TGCAGTGCTAGTCTATTTGGGGCCCGGAGGGCCCAGCATTTT. This codes for CSASLFGARRAQHF.

This clone was observed a handful of times. The DNA for the CDR3 is TGTGCCAGCAGCGCCTTAGCGATGAGATCCTATGGCTACACCTTC. Its translation is CASSALAMRSYGYTF. V usage is TRBV9 and J usage is TRBJ1-2; D ambiguous. The CDR3 runs to 15 residues. V shed 3 bases and J shed 4 bases, with 16 bases lying between them. The germline V gene encodes CDR1 SGDLS and CDR2 YYNGEE.